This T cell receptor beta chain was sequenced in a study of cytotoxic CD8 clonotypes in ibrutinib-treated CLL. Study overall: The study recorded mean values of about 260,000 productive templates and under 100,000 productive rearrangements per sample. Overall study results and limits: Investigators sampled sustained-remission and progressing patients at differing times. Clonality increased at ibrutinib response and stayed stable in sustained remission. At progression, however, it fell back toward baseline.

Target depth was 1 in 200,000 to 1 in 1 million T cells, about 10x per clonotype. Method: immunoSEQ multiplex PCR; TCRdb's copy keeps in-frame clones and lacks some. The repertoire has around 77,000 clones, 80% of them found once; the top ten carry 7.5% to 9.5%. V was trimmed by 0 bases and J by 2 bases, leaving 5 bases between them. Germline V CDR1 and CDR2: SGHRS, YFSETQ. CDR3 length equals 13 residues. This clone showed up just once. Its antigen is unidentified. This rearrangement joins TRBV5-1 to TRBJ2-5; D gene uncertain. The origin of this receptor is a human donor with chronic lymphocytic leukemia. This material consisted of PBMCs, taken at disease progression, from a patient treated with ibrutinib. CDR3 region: CASSLVGQETQYF. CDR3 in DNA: TGCGCCAGCAGCTTGGTGGGTCAAGAGACCCAGTACTTC.